This T cell receptor beta chain was sequenced in a study of blood T cell repertoires in COVID-19. Study in general: PBMCs, B-cell-depleted T cells, or T cells were the source of the cDNA or gDNA that made up the material.

The CDR3 consists of 13 residues. J gave up 7 bases and V 0 bases, and 2 bases lay outside the gene matches. From germline, CDR1 is LGHNT and CDR2 FRNRAP. Sequencing was performed with immunoSEQ multiplex PCR; in TCRdb, only in-frame clones are kept and a portion is missing. The data hold 85,000 to 95,000 clones, with roughly 88% observed a single time. The origin of this receptor is a man in his sixties with acute or convalescent COVID-19. The sample was peripheral blood. This rearrangement joins TRBV12-5 to TRBJ1-2; 7 nucleotides match TRBD1. DNA of the CDR3: TGTGCTAGTGGTTTGGTACAGGGGTCTGGCTACACCTTC. This codes for CASGLVQGSGYTF.